This T cell receptor (beta chain) appears in the sequencing data of a study of blood T cells in healthy people across ages. Donors were systemically healthy Caucasian individuals from Russia aged roughly 6 to 95 years. Peripheral blood, about 10 milliliters per donor, was collected. Extraction yielded at least 6 micrograms of total RNA per sample. It was with a sample-barcoded 5' primer and a J-beta primer mix that a second PCR of roughly 7 to 11 cycles was run. Template switching added a 12-random-nucleotide identifier to every cDNA molecule. TCRdb re-derived calls from the 5' RACE reads in MiXCR, one entry per CDR3 protein. The sample shows approximately 1.5 million distinct CDR3 sequences, 30% to 40% of them seen only once. CDR1 and CDR2 (germline): ENHRY, SYGVKD. CDR3 length equals 15 residues.

The chain recombines TRBV10-3 with TRBJ2-7, with TRBD1 matching 10 bases. The J call is uncertain, as TRBJ2-5 better fits the DNA end. Source material: blood. This clonotype was obtained from a woman in her thirties in good health. CDR3: CAISPTGGVGETQYF. The CDR3 bases are TGTGCCATCAGCCCGACAGGGGGCGTCGGGGAGACCCAGTACTTC.